This T cell receptor (beta chain) was sequenced in a study of OX40 agonist ivuxolimab in advanced cancers. The study's findings and limits: Researchers did not establish what antigens the expanded peripheral T cells target. Among some nonresponders, normalized T-cell clonal expansion was also low. Expanded clones tended on average to be more numerous among CD8+ T cells than CD4+.

Profiling relied on immunoSEQ multiplex PCR, and the TCRdb table lists in-frame clones only, not all of them. The sample holds tens of thousands of clones, more than 75% seen once. Concerning this clone: Its specificity is unknown.

A history of autoimmune disease or systemic immunosuppression excluded patients. The trim removed 3 bases at V and 2 bases at J, leaving 1 base unmatched. CDR3 length equals 14 residues. Germline-derived CDR1 and CDR2 are SGHRS and YFSETQ. The chain couples TRBV5-1 to TRBJ1-1; 10 bases fit TRBD1. The sample consisted of CD4+ or CD8+ T cells sorted from blood, taken in a trial of the OX40 agonist ivuxolimab. The TCR originated in an adult with an advanced solid tumor such as melanoma, head and neck, liver or kidney cancer. The CDR3 protein is CASSWDRGNTEAFF. DNA of the CDR3: TGCGCCAGCAGCTGGGACAGGGGTAACACTGAAGCTTTCTTT.